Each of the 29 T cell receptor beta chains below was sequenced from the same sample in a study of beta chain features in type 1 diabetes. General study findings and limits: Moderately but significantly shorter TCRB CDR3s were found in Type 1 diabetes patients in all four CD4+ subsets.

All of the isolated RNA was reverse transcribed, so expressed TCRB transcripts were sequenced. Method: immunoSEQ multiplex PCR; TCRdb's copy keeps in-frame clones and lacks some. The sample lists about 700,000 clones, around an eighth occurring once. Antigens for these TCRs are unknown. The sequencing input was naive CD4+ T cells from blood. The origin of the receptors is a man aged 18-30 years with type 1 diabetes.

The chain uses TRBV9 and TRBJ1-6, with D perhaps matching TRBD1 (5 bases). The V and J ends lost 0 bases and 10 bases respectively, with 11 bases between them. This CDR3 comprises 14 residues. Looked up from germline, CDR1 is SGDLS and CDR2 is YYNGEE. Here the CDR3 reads CASSVGGVRSPLHF. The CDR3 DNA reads TGTGCCAGCAGCGTAGGAGGGGTTAGGTCACCCCTCCACTTT.

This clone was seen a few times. In DNA, the CDR3 is TGCGCCAGCAGCAAGACTAGACCGTCTCGCACAGATACGCAGTATTTT. This encodes CASSKTRPSRTDTQYF. V and J are TRBV5-1 and TRBJ2-3, with D tentatively TRBD2 (6 bases). The CDR3 is made up of 16 amino acids. The V gene lost 4 bases and the J gene lost 1 base, with 16 bases spanning the gap. The germline gives CDR1 SGHRS, CDR2 YFSETQ.

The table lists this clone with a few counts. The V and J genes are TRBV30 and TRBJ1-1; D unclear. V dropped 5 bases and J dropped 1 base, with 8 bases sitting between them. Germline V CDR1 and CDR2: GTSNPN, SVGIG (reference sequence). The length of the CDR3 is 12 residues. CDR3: CAWFRWNTEAFF. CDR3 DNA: TGTGCCTGGTTCCGTTGGAACACTGAAGCTTTCTTT.

CDR3: CSVDGGGKSSYNEQFF. The CDR3 DNA is TGCAGCGTTGATGGCGGGGGGAAGAGCTCCTACAATGAGCAGTTCTTC. V is TRBV29-1 and J is TRBJ2-1; 8 bases match TRBD2. V lost 3 bases, J lost 0 bases, and 7 bases stayed unmatched. This CDR3 comprises 16 residues. Germline V gene sequence: CDR1 SQVTM, CDR2 ANQGSEA.

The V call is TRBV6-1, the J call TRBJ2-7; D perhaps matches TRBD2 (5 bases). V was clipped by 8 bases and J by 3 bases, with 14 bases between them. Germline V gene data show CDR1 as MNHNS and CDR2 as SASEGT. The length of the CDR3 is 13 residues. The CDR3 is CASLRPGSYEQYF. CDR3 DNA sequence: TGTGCCAGCCTCAGACCGGGGAGCTACGAGCAGTACTTC.

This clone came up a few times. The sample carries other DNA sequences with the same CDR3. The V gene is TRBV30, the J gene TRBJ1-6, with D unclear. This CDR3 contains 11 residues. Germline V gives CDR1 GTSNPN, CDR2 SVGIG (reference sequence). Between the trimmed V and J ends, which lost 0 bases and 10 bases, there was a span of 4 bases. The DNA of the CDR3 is TGTGCCTGGAGTGTGGGCTCACCCCTCCACTTT. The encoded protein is CAWSVGSPLHF. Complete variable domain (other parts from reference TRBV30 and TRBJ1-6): SQTIHQWPATLVQPVGSPLSLECTVEGTSNPNLYWYRQAAGRGLQLLFYSVGIGQISSEVPQNLSASRPQDRQFILSSKKLLLSDSGFYLCAWSVGSPLHFGNGTRLTVT.

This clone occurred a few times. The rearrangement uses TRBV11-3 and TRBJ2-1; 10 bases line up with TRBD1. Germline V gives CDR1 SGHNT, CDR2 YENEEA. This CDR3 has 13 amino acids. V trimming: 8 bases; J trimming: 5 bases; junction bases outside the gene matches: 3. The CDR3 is CASRDRGHNEQFF. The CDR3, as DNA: TGTGCCAGCCGGGACAGGGGTCACAATGAGCAGTTCTTC.

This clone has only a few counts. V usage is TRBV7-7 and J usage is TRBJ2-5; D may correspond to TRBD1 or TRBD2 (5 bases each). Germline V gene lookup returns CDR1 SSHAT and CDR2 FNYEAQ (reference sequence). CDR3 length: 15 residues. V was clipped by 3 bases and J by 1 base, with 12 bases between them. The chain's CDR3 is CASSLDRDPQETQYF. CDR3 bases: TGTGCCAGCAGCTTGGACCGGGACCCCCAAGAGACCCAGTACTTC.

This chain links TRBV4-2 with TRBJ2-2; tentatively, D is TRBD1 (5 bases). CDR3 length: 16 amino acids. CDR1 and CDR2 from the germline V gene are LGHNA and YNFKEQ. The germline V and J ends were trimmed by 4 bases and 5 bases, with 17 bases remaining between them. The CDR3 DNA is TGTGCCAGCAGCCCCCTTAGGGGTGAAGGAACCGGGGAGCTGTTTTTT. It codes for CASSPLRGEGTGELFF.

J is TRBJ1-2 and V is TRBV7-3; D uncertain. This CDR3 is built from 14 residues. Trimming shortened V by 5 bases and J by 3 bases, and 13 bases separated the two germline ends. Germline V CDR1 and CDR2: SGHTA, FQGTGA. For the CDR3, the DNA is TGTGCCAGCAGCCCGACGGCCCTCGACTATGGCTACACCTTC. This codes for CASSPTALDYGYTF.

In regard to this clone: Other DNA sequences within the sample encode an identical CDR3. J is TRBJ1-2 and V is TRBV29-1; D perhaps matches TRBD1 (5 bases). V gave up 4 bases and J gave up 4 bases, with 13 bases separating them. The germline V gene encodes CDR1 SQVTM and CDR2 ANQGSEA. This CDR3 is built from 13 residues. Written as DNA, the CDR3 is TGCAGCGTTGGGGGTGGGACGGGCTATGGCTACACCTTC. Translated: CSVGGGTGYGYTF.

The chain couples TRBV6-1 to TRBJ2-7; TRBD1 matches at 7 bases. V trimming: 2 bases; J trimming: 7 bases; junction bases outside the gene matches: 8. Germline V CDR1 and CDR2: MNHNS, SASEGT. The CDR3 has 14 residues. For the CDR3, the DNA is TGTGCCAGCAGTGAACAACAGGCCAGGGGGGAGCAGTACTTC. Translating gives CASSEQQARGEQYF.

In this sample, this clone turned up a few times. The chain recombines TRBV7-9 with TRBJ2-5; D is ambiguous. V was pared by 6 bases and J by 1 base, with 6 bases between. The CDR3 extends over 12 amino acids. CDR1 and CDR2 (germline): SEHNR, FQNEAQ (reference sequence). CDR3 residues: CASSATQETQYF. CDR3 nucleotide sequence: TGTGCCAGCAGTGCAACCCAAGAGACCCAGTACTTC.

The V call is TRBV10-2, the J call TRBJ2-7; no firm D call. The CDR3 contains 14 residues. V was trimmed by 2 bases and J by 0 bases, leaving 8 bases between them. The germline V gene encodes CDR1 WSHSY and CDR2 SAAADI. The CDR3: CASSEQAGSYEQYF. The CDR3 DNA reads TGCGCCAGCAGTGAGCAGGCCGGCTCCTACGAGCAGTACTTC.

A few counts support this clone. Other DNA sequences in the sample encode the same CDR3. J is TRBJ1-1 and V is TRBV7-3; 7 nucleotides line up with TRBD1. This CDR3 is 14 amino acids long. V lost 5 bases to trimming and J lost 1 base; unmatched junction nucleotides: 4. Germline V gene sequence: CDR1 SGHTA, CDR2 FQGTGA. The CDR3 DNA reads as TGTGCCAGCAGCCCGGGACAGAGGAACACTGAAGCTTTCTTT. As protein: CASSPGQRNTEAFF.

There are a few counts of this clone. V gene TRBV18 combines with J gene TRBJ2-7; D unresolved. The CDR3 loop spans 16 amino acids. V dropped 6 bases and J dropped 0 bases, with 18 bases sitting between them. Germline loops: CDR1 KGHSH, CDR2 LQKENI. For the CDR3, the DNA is TGTGCCAGCTCTCCGGCGGTCGAGCCCAGCTCCTACGAGCAGTACTTC. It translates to CASSPAVEPSSYEQYF.

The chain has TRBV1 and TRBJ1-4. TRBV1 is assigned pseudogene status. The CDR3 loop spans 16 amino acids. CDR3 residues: CTSSQVKRDGNEKLFF. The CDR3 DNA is TGCACCAGCAGCCAGGTAAAACGGGACGGTAATGAAAAACTGTTTTTT.

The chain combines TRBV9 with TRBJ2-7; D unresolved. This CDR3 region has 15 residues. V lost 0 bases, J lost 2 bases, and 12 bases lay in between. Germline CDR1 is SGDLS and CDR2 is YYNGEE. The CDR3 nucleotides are TGTGCCAGCAGCGTAGGTGAGGCAAGAGCCTACGAGCAGTACTTC. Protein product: CASSVGEARAYEQYF.

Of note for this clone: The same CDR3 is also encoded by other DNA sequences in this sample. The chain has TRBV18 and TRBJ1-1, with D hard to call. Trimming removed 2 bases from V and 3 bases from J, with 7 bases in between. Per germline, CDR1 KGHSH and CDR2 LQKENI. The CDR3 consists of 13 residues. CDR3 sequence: CASSPVRDTEAFF. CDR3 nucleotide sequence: TGTGCCAGCTCACCAGTACGGGACACTGAAGCTTTCTTT.

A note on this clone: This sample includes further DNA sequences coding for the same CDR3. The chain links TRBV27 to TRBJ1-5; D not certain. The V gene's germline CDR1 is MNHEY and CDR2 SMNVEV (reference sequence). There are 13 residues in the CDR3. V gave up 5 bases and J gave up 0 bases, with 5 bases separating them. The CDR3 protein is CASSPGSNQPQHF. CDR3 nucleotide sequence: TGTGCCAGCAGTCCCGGTAGCAATCAGCCCCAGCATTTT.

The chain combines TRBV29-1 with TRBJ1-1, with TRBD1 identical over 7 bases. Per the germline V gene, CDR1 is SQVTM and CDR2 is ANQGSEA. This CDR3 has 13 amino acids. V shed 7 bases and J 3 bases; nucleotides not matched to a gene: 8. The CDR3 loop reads CSDLQGRHTEAFF. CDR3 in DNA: TGCAGCGACCTACAGGGGCGGCACACTGAAGCTTTCTTT.

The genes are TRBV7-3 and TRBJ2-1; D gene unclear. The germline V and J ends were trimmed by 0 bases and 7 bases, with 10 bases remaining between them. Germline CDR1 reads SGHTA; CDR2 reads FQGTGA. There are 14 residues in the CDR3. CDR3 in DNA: TGTGCCAGCAGCTTAACTGTCTCGCCTAATGAGCAGTTCTTC. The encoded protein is CASSLTVSPNEQFF.

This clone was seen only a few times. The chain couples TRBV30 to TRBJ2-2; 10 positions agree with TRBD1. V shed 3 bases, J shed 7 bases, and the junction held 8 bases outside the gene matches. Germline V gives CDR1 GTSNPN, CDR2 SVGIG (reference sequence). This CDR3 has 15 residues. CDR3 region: CAWRPRGTGDGELFF. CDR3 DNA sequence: TGTGCCTGGAGACCCAGAGGGACAGGGGACGGGGAGCTGTTTTTT.

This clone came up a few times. The CDR3 here is CSVELAGVTYEQYF. The CDR3 DNA sequence: TGCAGCGTTGAACTAGCGGGGGTTACCTACGAGCAGTACTTC. This chain joins TRBV29-1 and TRBJ2-7; 10 nucleotides align to TRBD2. Trimming at V came to 2 bases and at J to 2 bases, leaving 3 bases not matched to a gene. The CDR3 loop spans 14 amino acids. Germline CDR1 SQVTM, CDR2 ANQGSEA.

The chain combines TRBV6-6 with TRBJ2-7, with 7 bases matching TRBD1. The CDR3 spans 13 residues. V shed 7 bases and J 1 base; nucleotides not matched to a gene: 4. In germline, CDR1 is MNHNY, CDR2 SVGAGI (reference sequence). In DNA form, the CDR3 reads TGTGCCAGCAAAAGGGGGCTGTCCTACGAGCAGTACTTC. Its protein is CASKRGLSYEQYF.

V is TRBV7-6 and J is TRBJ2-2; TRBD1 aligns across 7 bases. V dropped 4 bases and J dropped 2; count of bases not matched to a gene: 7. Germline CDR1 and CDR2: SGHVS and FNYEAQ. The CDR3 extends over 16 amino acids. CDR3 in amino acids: CASSSGQELNTGELFF. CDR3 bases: TGTGCCAGCAGCTCCGGACAGGAGCTTAACACCGGGGAGCTGTTTTTT. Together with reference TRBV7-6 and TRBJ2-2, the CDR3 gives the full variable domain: GAGVSQSPRYKVTKRGQDVALRCDPISGHVSLYWYRQALGQGPEFLTYFNYEAQQDKSGLPNDRFSAERPEGSISTLTIQRTEQRDSAMYRCASSSGQELNTGELFFGEGSRLTVL.

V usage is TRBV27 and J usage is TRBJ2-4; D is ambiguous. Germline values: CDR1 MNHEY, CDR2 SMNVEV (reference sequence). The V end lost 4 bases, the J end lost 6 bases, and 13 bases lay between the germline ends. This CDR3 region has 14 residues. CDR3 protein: CASSSPPDSNIQYF. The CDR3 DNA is TGTGCCAGCAGTTCCCCGCCCGACTCAAACATTCAGTACTTC.

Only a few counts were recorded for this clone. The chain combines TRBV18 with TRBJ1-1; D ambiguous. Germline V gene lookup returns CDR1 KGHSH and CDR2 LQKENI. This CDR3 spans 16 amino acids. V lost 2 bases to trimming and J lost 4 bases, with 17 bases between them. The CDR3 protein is CASSPGIETGITEAFF. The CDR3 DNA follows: TGTGCCAGCTCACCAGGTATTGAGACGGGTATCACTGAAGCTTTCTTT.

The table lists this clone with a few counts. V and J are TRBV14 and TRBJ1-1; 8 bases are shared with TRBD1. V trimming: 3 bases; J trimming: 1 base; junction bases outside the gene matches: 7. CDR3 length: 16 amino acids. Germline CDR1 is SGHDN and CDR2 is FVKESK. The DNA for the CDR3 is TGTGCCAGCAGCCAGCTGGACAGGGTGACGAACACTGAAGCTTTCTTT. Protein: CASSQLDRVTNTEAFF.